The rows below give T cell receptor beta chains drawn from one sample of a study of blood T cell repertoires in COVID-19. Sequencing was performed with immunoSEQ multiplex PCR; in TCRdb, only in-frame clones are kept and a portion is missing. The sample yields 9,900 or so clones, nearly 90% seen once. The sample taken for sequencing was peripheral blood. The receptors were gathered from a human donor in a cohort sampled during active COVID-19. The CDR3 runs from the conserved cysteine through the conserved F or W. The order of the fields is V gene, J gene, clone size, D gene, CDR3 DNA, CDR3 protein. The D gene is left open where the match is weak. Not every row has a clone size; where given, it reads once, few, many or a size class.

v_call: TRBV9
j_call: TRBJ2-7
clone_size: .
d_call: .
cdr3_nt: TGTGCCAGCAGCGTAGCTGACAATTCCTACGAGCAGTACTTC
cdr3_aa: CASSVADNSYEQYF

v_call: TRBV28
j_call: TRBJ2-3
clone_size: .
d_call: .
cdr3_nt: TGTGCCAGCAGCCCTAGAGTGGGGAGGACTACAGATACGCAGTATTTT
cdr3_aa: CASSPRVGRTTDTQYF

v_call: TRBV6-5
j_call: TRBJ2-7
clone_size: once
d_call: .
cdr3_nt: TGTGCCAGCAGTTACTCCGGGGTTTACGAGCAGTACTTC
cdr3_aa: CASSYSGVYEQYF

v_call: TRBV5-6
j_call: TRBJ2-5
clone_size: .
d_call: .
cdr3_nt: TGTGCCAGCAGCTCCTTACAGGGCCGATGGCACCTCCAAGAGACCCAGTACTTC
cdr3_aa: CASSSLQGRWHLQETQYF

v_call: TRBV28
j_call: TRBJ1-6
clone_size: .
d_call: TRBD1
cdr3_nt: TGTGCCAGCAGTTTACAATCGACAGGGGGCTCGAATTCACCCCTCCACTTT
cdr3_aa: CASSLQSTGGSNSPLHF

v_call: TRBV27
j_call: TRBJ1-2
clone_size: once
d_call: TRBD1
cdr3_nt: TGTGCCAGCAGCCCACGCAAGCAGGGGGTGGATGGCTACACCTTC
cdr3_aa: CASSPRKQGVDGYTF

v_call: TRBV7-8
j_call: TRBJ1-1
clone_size: .
d_call: TRBD1
cdr3_nt: TGTGCCAGCAGCACGTCGGGGACAGCCAACACTGAAGCTTTCTTT
cdr3_aa: CASSTSGTANTEAFF

v_call: TRBV28
j_call: TRBJ2-4
clone_size: .
d_call: TRBD1
cdr3_nt: TGTGCCAGCAGTTTATGGCTACAGGGGTCAGGAGCCAAAAACATTCAGTACTTC
cdr3_aa: CASSLWLQGSGAKNIQYF

v_call: TRBV7-9
j_call: TRBJ2-7
clone_size: .
d_call: .
cdr3_nt: TGTGCCAGCAGCTTAGGCCAGGGTGGTGAGCAGTACTTC
cdr3_aa: CASSLGQGGEQYF

v_call: TRBV30
j_call: TRBJ1-5
clone_size: .
d_call: .
cdr3_nt: TGTGCCTGGAACAGACCAAATCAGCCCCAGCATTTT
cdr3_aa: CAWNRPNQPQHF

v_call: TRBV2
j_call: TRBJ2-3
clone_size: .
d_call: TRBD2
cdr3_nt: TGTGCCAGCAGTGAGCAGCGGGGTACGCAGTATTTT
cdr3_aa: CASSEQRGTQYF

v_call: TRBV28
j_call: TRBJ1-2
clone_size: once
d_call: .
cdr3_nt: TGTGCCAGCTCGCGGACAGAGATTGGCTACACCTTC
cdr3_aa: CASSRTEIGYTF

v_call: TRBV27
j_call: TRBJ2-5
clone_size: .
d_call: TRBD1
cdr3_nt: TGTGCCAGCAGTTCCTCCACTATGACAGGGGAGACCCAGTACTTC
cdr3_aa: CASSSSTMTGETQYF

v_call: TRBV5-1
j_call: TRBJ2-1
clone_size: .
d_call: .
cdr3_nt: TGCGCCAGCAGCTTAGGGGCCCACCAAGTTAACCAGTTCTTC
cdr3_aa: CASSLGAHQVNQFF

v_call: TRBV30
j_call: TRBJ2-7
clone_size: .
d_call: .
cdr3_nt: TGTGCCTGGGTTAGGAGCTCCTACGAGCAGTACTTC
cdr3_aa: CAWVRSSYEQYF

v_call: TRBV28
j_call: TRBJ1-6
clone_size: .
d_call: TRBD1
cdr3_nt: TGTGCCAGCAAGGGACAGGGGATTTCACCCCTCCACTTT
cdr3_aa: CASKGQGISPLHF

v_call: TRBV6-5
j_call: TRBJ1-6
clone_size: .
d_call: TRBD1
cdr3_nt: TGTGCCAGCACCCAGACAGGGGAAAATTCACCCCTCCACTTT
cdr3_aa: CASTQTGENSPLHF

v_call: TRBV19
j_call: TRBJ1-6
clone_size: .
d_call: .
cdr3_nt: TGTGCCAGCAACTCAAACGGGATTTGGTCACCCCTCCACTTT
cdr3_aa: CASNSNGIWSPLHF

v_call: TRBV20-1
j_call: TRBJ1-1
clone_size: .
d_call: .
cdr3_nt: TGCAGTACCCCTATGAACACTGAAGCTTTCTTT
cdr3_aa: CSTPMNTEAFF

v_call: TRBV14
j_call: TRBJ2-2
clone_size: .
d_call: .
cdr3_nt: TGTGCCAGCAGCCGAGGGACGAACACCGGGGAGCTGTTTTTT
cdr3_aa: CASSRGTNTGELFF

v_call: TRBV18
j_call: TRBJ2-2
clone_size: .
d_call: TRBD1
cdr3_nt: TGTGCCAGCTGCACCGGGACAGGTTTTACCGGGGAGCTGTTTTTT
cdr3_aa: CASCTGTGFTGELFF

v_call: TRBV6-6
j_call: TRBJ2-2
clone_size: .
d_call: .
cdr3_nt: TGTGCCAGCAGTTACTCTACGGGGAGACGCACCGGGGAGCTGTTTTTT
cdr3_aa: CASSYSTGRRTGELFF

v_call: TRBV12-3/TRBV12-4
j_call: TRBJ2-1
clone_size: .
d_call: TRBD2
cdr3_nt: TGTGCCAGCGTTCCGGGGGGTATAAATGAGCAGTTCTTC
cdr3_aa: CASVPGGINEQFF

v_call: TRBV28
j_call: TRBJ1-5
clone_size: .
d_call: .
cdr3_nt: TGTGCAGAGCGGGGCATTTGGGCCAATCAGCCCCAGCATTTT
cdr3_aa: CAERGIWANQPQHF

v_call: TRBV6-5
j_call: TRBJ2-1
clone_size: .
d_call: TRBD2
cdr3_nt: TGTGCCAGCAGTCGTGGGCGGGGGGCAATCGACGAGCAGTTCTTC
cdr3_aa: CASSRGRGAIDEQFF

v_call: TRBV5-1
j_call: TRBJ2-7
clone_size: .
d_call: .
cdr3_nt: TGCGCCAGCGCGAGGGAATTCCCCTCCTACGAGCAGTACTTC
cdr3_aa: CASAREFPSYEQYF

v_call: TRBV19
j_call: TRBJ2-2
clone_size: .
d_call: .
cdr3_nt: TGTGCCAGTAGACTAGGATGGGGCACCGGGGAGCTGTTTTTT
cdr3_aa: CASRLGWGTGELFF

v_call: TRBV18
j_call: TRBJ2-3
clone_size: .
d_call: TRBD2
cdr3_nt: TGTGCCAGCTCCAGCGGTAGCGGGAGTACAGATACGCAGTATTTT
cdr3_aa: CASSSGSGSTDTQYF

v_call: TRBV25-1
j_call: TRBJ2-7
clone_size: .
d_call: .
cdr3_nt: TGTGCCAGCAGTGGCAGTTACGAGCAGTACTTC
cdr3_aa: CASSGSYEQYF

v_call: TRBV12-3/TRBV12-4
j_call: TRBJ1-2
clone_size: .
d_call: .
cdr3_nt: TGTGCCAGCGGTAGAGACTATGGCTACACCTTC
cdr3_aa: CASGRDYGYTF

v_call: TRBV5-1
j_call: TRBJ2-1
clone_size: .
d_call: TRBD2
cdr3_nt: TGCGCCAGCAGCTTGTGGACTAGCGCGAACAATGAGCAGTTCTTC
cdr3_aa: CASSLWTSANNEQFF

v_call: TRBV3-1/TRBV3-2
j_call: TRBJ1-2
clone_size: .
d_call: .
cdr3_nt: TGTGCCAGCAGCCAAGAAGGGGCTAACTATGGCTACACCTTC
cdr3_aa: CASSQEGANYGYTF

v_call: TRBV4-1
j_call: TRBJ2-7
clone_size: .
d_call: .
cdr3_nt: TGCGCCAGCAGCCAAGAGGAGGGGGGGTCGTACGAGCAGTACTTC
cdr3_aa: CASSQEEGGSYEQYF

v_call: TRBV15
j_call: TRBJ2-3
clone_size: .
d_call: TRBD2
cdr3_nt: TGTGCCGTAAGCGGGGGTACTCACACAGATACGCAGTATTTT
cdr3_aa: CAVSGGTHTDTQYF

v_call: TRBV19
j_call: TRBJ1-3
clone_size: .
d_call: .
cdr3_nt: TGTGCCAGTAGCACAACAGGATTCTCTGGAAACACCATATATTTT
cdr3_aa: CASSTTGFSGNTIYF

v_call: TRBV3-1/TRBV3-2
j_call: TRBJ1-6
clone_size: medium-sized
d_call: .
cdr3_nt: TGTGCCAGCAGCCAAGTACCGGATTCACCCCTCCACTTT
cdr3_aa: CASSQVPDSPLHF

v_call: TRBV10-3
j_call: TRBJ1-6
clone_size: .
d_call: TRBD1
cdr3_nt: TGTGCCATCAGTGCACAGGGGAATTCACCCCTCCACTTT
cdr3_aa: CAISAQGNSPLHF

v_call: TRBV2
j_call: TRBJ1-1
clone_size: .
d_call: TRBD1
cdr3_nt: TGTGCCAGCAGGGAACAACAGGGGGGACACACTGAAGCTTTCTTT
cdr3_aa: CASREQQGGHTEAFF

v_call: TRBV19
j_call: TRBJ2-7
clone_size: .
d_call: TRBD1
cdr3_nt: TGTGCCAGTAGTCTGACCGGGACAGCGGTCGCCGAGCAGTACTTC
cdr3_aa: CASSLTGTAVAEQYF

v_call: TRBV7-9
j_call: TRBJ1-2
clone_size: .
d_call: .
cdr3_nt: TGTGCCAGCACCGAATTTGGGGGCGACTATGGCTACACCTTC
cdr3_aa: CASTEFGGDYGYTF

v_call: TRBV13
j_call: TRBJ1-3
clone_size: .
d_call: .
cdr3_nt: TGTGCCAGCAGCCTAAACCGGGTAAACACCATATATTTT
cdr3_aa: CASSLNRVNTIYF

v_call: TRBV29-1
j_call: TRBJ2-1
clone_size: .
d_call: TRBD1
cdr3_nt: TGCAGCGACCAAACAGGGGCGCTAGCAGATGAGCAGTTCTTC
cdr3_aa: CSDQTGALADEQFF

v_call: TRBV19
j_call: TRBJ2-1
clone_size: .
d_call: TRBD2
cdr3_nt: TGTGCCAGTAGCAGACTAGCGGGGGGGAGCTCCTACAATGAGCAGTTCTTC
cdr3_aa: CASSRLAGGSSYNEQFF

v_call: TRBV19
j_call: TRBJ1-5
clone_size: .
d_call: .
cdr3_nt: TGTGCCAGTAGTAGCCGGGTCCCCGATCAGCCCCAGCATTTT
cdr3_aa: CASSSRVPDQPQHF

v_call: TRBV5-1
j_call: TRBJ2-5
clone_size: .
d_call: TRBD2
cdr3_nt: TGCGCCAGCAGCTTGGCCTGGGAGACTAGCGGGGTAGTGGAGACCCAGTACTTC
cdr3_aa: CASSLAWETSGVVETQYF

v_call: TRBV5-1
j_call: TRBJ1-6
clone_size: .
d_call: .
cdr3_nt: TGCGCCAGCACCCTTGGGACAAATTCACCCCTCCACTTT
cdr3_aa: CASTLGTNSPLHF

v_call: TRBV3-1/TRBV3-2
j_call: TRBJ1-5
clone_size: .
d_call: .
cdr3_nt: TGTGCCAGCAGCCTGTCGGACACCACTTGGGGACAGCCCCAGCATTTT
cdr3_aa: CASSLSDTTWGQPQHF

v_call: TRBV29-1
j_call: TRBJ1-5
clone_size: .
d_call: TRBD1
cdr3_nt: TGCAGCGTTGGAGGTGGGGCAGGGGGCCAGCCCCAGCATTTT
cdr3_aa: CSVGGGAGGQPQHF

v_call: TRBV6-5
j_call: TRBJ2-3
clone_size: .
d_call: TRBD1
cdr3_nt: TGTGCCAGCAGTTACTCCCCGCTGGGACAGGGAACGCAGTATTTT
cdr3_aa: CASSYSPLGQGTQYF

v_call: TRBV29-1
j_call: TRBJ1-2
clone_size: .
d_call: .
cdr3_nt: TGCAGCGTTGAGGAGAACTATGGCTACACCTTC
cdr3_aa: CSVEENYGYTF

v_call: TRBV3-1/TRBV3-2
j_call: TRBJ2-7
clone_size: .
d_call: .
cdr3_nt: TGTGCCAGCAGCCAAGATCTTGTCTCCTACGAGCAGTACTTC
cdr3_aa: CASSQDLVSYEQYF

v_call: TRBV28
j_call: TRBJ2-7
clone_size: .
d_call: .
cdr3_nt: TGTGCCAGCAGTTTTACCGGGACATACCCCTACGAGCAGTACTTC
cdr3_aa: CASSFTGTYPYEQYF

v_call: TRBV7-9
j_call: TRBJ1-2
clone_size: few
d_call: .
cdr3_nt: TGTGCCAGCAGCTTAGCGGCAGGGGCGCCTGGCTACACCTTC
cdr3_aa: CASSLAAGAPGYTF

v_call: TRBV6-5
j_call: TRBJ1-2
clone_size: .
d_call: TRBD1
cdr3_nt: TGTGCCAGCAACGCCGGGACAGGAGGAAACTATGGCTACACCTTC
cdr3_aa: CASNAGTGGNYGYTF

v_call: TRBV7-2
j_call: TRBJ2-3
clone_size: .
d_call: TRBD2
cdr3_nt: TGTGCCAGCAGCTTAGGACTAGCGGGCTCCACAGATACGCAGTATTTT
cdr3_aa: CASSLGLAGSTDTQYF